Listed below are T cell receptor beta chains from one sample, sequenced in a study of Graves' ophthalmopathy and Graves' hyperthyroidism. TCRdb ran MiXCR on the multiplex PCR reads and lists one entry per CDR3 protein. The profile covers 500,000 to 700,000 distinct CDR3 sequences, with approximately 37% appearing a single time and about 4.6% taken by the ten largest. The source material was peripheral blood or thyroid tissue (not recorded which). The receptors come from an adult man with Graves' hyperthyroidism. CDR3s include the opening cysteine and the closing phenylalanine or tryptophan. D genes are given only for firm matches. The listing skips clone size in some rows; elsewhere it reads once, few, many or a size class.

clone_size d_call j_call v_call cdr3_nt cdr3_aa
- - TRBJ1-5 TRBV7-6 TGTGCCAGCAGTTTCGACCGCACACCTCGGGACCAGCATTTT CASSFDRTPRDQHF
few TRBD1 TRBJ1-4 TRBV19 TGTGCCAGCTCCGGGACAGGGGCTTCGCGGGAAAAACTGTTTTTT CASSGTGASREKLFF
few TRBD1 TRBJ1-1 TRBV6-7 TGTGCCAGCAGTTCCCGGACAGGGGCGACTGAAGCTTTCTTT CASSSRTGATEAFF
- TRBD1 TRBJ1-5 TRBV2 TGTGCCAGCAGTGAAGCGGGGGCGACAGGGGAGCCCCAGCATTTT CASSEAGATGEPQHF
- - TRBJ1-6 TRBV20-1 TGCAGTGCTATAGTCGGCGGAAATTCACCCCTCCACTTT CSAIVGGNSPLHF
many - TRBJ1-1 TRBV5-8 TGTGCCAGCAGCTTCGGATTAAGTTTCGGAGCTTTCTTT CASSFGLSFGAFF
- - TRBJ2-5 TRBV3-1 TGTGCCAGCAGCCAAGGGATCCAAAGCCCTCAAGAGACCCAGTACTTC CASSQGIQSPQETQYF
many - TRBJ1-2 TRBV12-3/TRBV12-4 TGTGCCATCTACCGGGGAGGTTTTAACTATGGCTACACCTTC CAIYRGGFNYGYTF
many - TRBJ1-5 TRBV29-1 TGCAGCGTGTCAGCGAGCAATCAGCCCCAGCATTTT CSVSASNQPQHF
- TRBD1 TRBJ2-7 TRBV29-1 TGCAGCGTTGTCGGGACAGGGAACAATGAGCAGTACTTC CSVVGTGNNEQYF
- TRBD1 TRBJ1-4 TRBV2 TGTGCCAGCTGTAGACAGGGGGCTCCTCGCCCGCCTGAAAAACTGTTTTTT CASCRQGAPRPPEKLFF
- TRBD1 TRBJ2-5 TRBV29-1 TGCAGCGAGGGACAGGCCCAAGAGACCCAGTACTTC CSEGQAQETQYF
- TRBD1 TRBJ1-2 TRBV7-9 TGTGCCAGCAGCTTAGTAGGGACAGGACTCTCTGCGGGAAGTTGCTGGCACAGGGTCTTAGGCTACACCTTC CASSLVGTGLSAGSCWHRVLGYTF
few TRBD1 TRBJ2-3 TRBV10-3 TGTGCCATGGGACAGGGGGCTGGAGATACGCAGTATTTT CAMGQGAGDTQYF
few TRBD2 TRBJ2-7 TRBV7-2 TGTGCCAGCAGGAAAGCGGGGGCCCCCGAGCAGTACTTC CASRKAGAPEQYF
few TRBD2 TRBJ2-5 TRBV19 TGTGCCAGTAGTATTCAGGGAGGGGTCAAGGAGACCCAGTACTTC CASSIQGGVKETQYF
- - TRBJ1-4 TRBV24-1 TGTGCCACCAGCAGCGCCTTCGGCAGTGGAGGAGAAAAACTGTTTTTT CATSSAFGSGGEKLFF
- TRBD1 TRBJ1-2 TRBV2 TGTGCCAGCAGGACGCACCTAGACAGGGGCAACTATGGCTACACCTTC CASRTHLDRGNYGYTF
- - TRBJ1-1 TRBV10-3 TGTGCCATCAGTGGGGTAGACAGACTCTACAATGAGCAGTTCTTT CAISGVDRLYNEQFF
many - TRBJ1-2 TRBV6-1 TGTGCCAGCAGTGAAAATAGAGGGTTCTATGGCTACACCTTC CASSENRGFYGYTF
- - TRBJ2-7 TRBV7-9 TGTGCCAGCGGCTACAGGGCCAGGGGGGACTACGAGCAGTACTTC CASGYRARGDYEQYF
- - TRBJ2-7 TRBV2 TGTGCCAGCAGCCATTCTGAAGCCTACGAGCAGTACTTC CASSHSEAYEQYF
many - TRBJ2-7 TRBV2 TGTGCCAGCCGGAGTGTCGACGAGCAGTACTTC CASRSVDEQYF
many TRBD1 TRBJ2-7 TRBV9 TGTGCCAGCAGCGCTGACGGGACAGACTACGAGCAGTACTTC CASSADGTDYEQYF
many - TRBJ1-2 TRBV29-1 TGCAGCGTTGCAACGAAGACGGCAGCGAATAACTATGGCTACACCTTC CSVATKTAANNYGYTF
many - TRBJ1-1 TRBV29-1 TGCAGCGCCGCGGTAAATAAGGCTTTCTTT CSAAVNKAFF
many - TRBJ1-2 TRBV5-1 TGCGCCAGCAGCTTGGGTACAGAAACTAACTATGGCTACACCTTC CASSLGTETNYGYTF
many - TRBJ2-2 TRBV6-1 TGTGCCAGCAGTGACCTCAGGGCGACCGGGGAGCTGTTTTTT CASSDLRATGELFF
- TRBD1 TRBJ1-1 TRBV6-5 TGTGCCAGCAGTCTCAGGGACAGGGCGGAGGAGCAGTTCTTT CASSLRDRAEEQFF
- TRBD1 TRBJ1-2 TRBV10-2 TGCGCCACCATCGGACAGGGACCTAACTATGGCTACACCTTC CATIGQGPNYGYTF
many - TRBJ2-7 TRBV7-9 TGTGCCAGCAGCCCCGATGGGGGATCCTACGAGCAGTACTTC CASSPDGGSYEQYF
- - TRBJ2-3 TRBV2 TGTGCCAGCAGTGAGGGCACAGATACGCAGTATTTT CASSEGTDTQYF
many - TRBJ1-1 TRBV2 TGTGCCAGCAGTGTCTCAGGGTGGAACACTGAAGCTTTCTTT CASSVSGWNTEAFF
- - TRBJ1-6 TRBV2 TGTGCCAGCGGTGGTAGCGGGGGGAATTCCTATAATTCACCCCTCCACTTT CASGGSGGNSYNSPLHF
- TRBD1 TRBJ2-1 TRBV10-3 TGTGCCATCAGTGACCCGGGACAGGGAAGTGATGAGCAGTTCTTC CAISDPGQGSDEQFF
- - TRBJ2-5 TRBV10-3 TGTGCCATCAGTGAAGACCAGGGGCAAGAGACCCAGTACTTC CAISEDQGQETQYF
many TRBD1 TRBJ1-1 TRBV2 TGTGCCAGCAGAGGGACAGCTCGCGGCACTGAAGCTTTCTTT CASRGTARGTEAFF
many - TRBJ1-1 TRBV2 TGTGCCAGCAGTGAAGCGAGGGGCGACACTGAAGCTTTCTTT CASSEARGDTEAFF
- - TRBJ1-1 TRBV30 TGTGCCTGGAGTCAGAGCCGGAACACTGAAGCTTTCTTT CAWSQSRNTEAFF
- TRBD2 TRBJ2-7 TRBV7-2 TGTGCCAGCAGCCAAGGGACTAGACCCCGCGACATTTCCTACGAGCAGTACTTC CASSQGTRPRDISYEQYF
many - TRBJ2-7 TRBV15 TGTGCCACCAGCAGAGATGCGGGACAGACCTCCTACGAGCAGTACTTC CATSRDAGQTSYEQYF
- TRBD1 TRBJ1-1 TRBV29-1 TGCAGCGTTGTAAGACAGGGCTTGAACACTGAAGCTTTCTTT CSVVRQGLNTEAFF
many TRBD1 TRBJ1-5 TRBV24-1 TGTGCCACCAGTGATCCTGGACAGGGGCAGCCCCAGCATTTT CATSDPGQGQPQHF
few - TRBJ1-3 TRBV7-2 TGTGCCAGCAGCTTATGGACCTTAGGGCAGGCGAGCTCTGGAAACACCATATATTTT CASSLWTLGQASSGNTIYF
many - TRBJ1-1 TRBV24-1 TGTGCCACCAGTGAGAATACAGCGAACACTGAAGCTTTCTTT CATSENTANTEAFF
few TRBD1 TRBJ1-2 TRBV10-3 TGTGCCAGCAGCCTAAAGGGGCAGGGGGCCGGTAACTATGGCTACACCTTC CASSLKGQGAGNYGYTF
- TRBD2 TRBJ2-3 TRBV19 TGTGCCAGTAGTGTCCCCCCGGGACTAGACACAGATACGCAGTATTTT CASSVPPGLDTDTQYF
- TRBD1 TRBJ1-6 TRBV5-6 TGTGCCAGCAGCTTAACCCCCAGGGGGGTCTATAATTCACTCCTCCACTTT CASSLTPRGVYNSLLHF